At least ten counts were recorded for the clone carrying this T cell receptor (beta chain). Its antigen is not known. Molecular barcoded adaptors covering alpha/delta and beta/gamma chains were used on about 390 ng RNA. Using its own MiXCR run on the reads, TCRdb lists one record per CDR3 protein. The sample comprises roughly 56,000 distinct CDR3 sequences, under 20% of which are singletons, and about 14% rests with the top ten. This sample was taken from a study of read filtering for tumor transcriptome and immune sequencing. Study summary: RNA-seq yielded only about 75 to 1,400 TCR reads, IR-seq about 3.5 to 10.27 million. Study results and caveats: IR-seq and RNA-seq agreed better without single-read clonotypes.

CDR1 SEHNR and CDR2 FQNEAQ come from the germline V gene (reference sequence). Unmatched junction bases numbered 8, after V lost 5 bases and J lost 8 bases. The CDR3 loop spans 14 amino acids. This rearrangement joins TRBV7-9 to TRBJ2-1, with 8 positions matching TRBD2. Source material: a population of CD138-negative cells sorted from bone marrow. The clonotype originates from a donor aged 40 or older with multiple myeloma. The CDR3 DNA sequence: TGTGCCAGCAGCCCCGGGACTAGATTCGATGAGCAGTTCTTC. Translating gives CASSPGTRFDEQFF.